The 25 T cell receptor beta chains listed next were all sequenced from one sample in a study of shared clonotypes between healthy human individuals. Produced via immunoSEQ multiplex PCR; TCRdb's table is partial and in-frame only. There are approximately 1.5 million clones in the sample; 95% to 99% occur only once, and approximately 0.44% lies in the top ten. Sequenced: naive CD4+ T cells sorted from blood. Subset of the sample: CD45RA+ positively selected. These receptors were taken from a man in his thirties or forties in good health.

This chain connects TRBV7-2 to TRBJ2-1, with no clear D. The ends were cut back, 3 bases at V and 0 bases at J, with 9 bases in the middle. CDR1 is SGHTA, CDR2 FQGNSA, per germline. The CDR3 sequence is 15 residues long. As DNA, the CDR3 is TGTGCCAGCAGCTTGCAAGGGTACTCCTACAATGAGCAGTTCTTC. Its translation: CASSLQGYSYNEQFF.

The chain links TRBV5-1 to TRBJ2-1; D unclear. The CDR3 contains 15 residues. V was pared by 3 bases and J by 2 bases, with 12 bases between. Germline values: CDR1 SGHRS, CDR2 YFSETQ. CDR3 sequence: CASSSGSAAYNEQFF. The CDR3 DNA is TGCGCCAGCAGCTCGGGTTCGGCGGCCTACAATGAGCAGTTCTTC.

The chain couples TRBV5-1 to TRBJ2-7; D is possibly TRBD2 (5 bases). With 0 bases removed from V and 2 bases from J, the gap between germline ends came to 12 bases. The CDR3 covers 15 residues. Germline V CDR1 and CDR2: SGHRS, YFSETQ. CDR3 amino acids: CASSLGASLTYEQYF. DNA of the CDR3: TGCGCCAGCAGCTTGGGGGCTAGCCTAACCTACGAGCAGTACTTC.

V is TRBV5-4 and J is TRBJ2-1; 7 nucleotides align to TRBD2. V shed 3 bases and J 4 bases; nucleotides not matched to a gene: 7. This CDR3 has 15 residues. Germline loops: CDR1 SGHNT, CDR2 YYREEE (reference sequence). CDR3 nucleotides: TGTGCCAGCAGCTCCACAGCGGGGTTATACAATGAGCAGTTCTTC. Protein sequence: CASSSTAGLYNEQFF.

The V and J genes are TRBV5-1 and TRBJ2-6; D gene ambiguous. Per germline, CDR1 SGHRS and CDR2 YFSETQ. The V gene lost 1 base and the J gene lost 0 bases, with 14 bases spanning the gap. The CDR3 loop spans 18 amino acids. The CDR3 nucleotides are TGCGCCAGCAGCTTGTATTTTAGAGTCCCCTCTGGGGCCAACGTCCTGACTTTC. Its protein product is CASSLYFRVPSGANVLTF.

This sequence joins TRBV10-2 and TRBJ2-1; 16 nucleotides match TRBD2. V was pared by 8 bases and J by 10 bases, with 2 bases of the junction left unmatched. The CDR3 is 13 amino acids. Germline V gene sequence: CDR1 WSHSY, CDR2 SAAADI. CDR3 nucleotides: TGCGCCAGCGGGGGACTAGCGGGAGGGGAGCAGTTCTTC. It encodes CASGGLAGGEQFF.

In this sample, this clone turned up once. As DNA, the CDR3 is TGTGCCAGCAGCACCGGGACTACCCTTAGGGAGACCCAGTACTTC. It yields the protein CASSTGTTLRETQYF. The chain is built from TRBV7-9 and TRBJ2-5, with 7 bases matching TRBD2. The CDR3 is 15 amino acids. The trim removed 5 bases at V and 5 bases at J, leaving 11 bases unmatched. Germline CDR1 and CDR2: SEHNR and FQNEAQ (reference sequence). Variable domain in full (rest from reference TRBV7-9 and TRBJ2-5): DTGVSQNPRHKITKRGQNVTFRCDPISEHNRLYWYRQTLGQGPEFLTYFQNEAQLEKSRLLSDRFSAERPKGSFSTLEIQRTEQGDSAMYLCASSTGTTLRETQYFGPGTRLLVL.

The chain links TRBV5-6 to TRBJ2-7; weak D call: TRBD1 (6 bases). Trimming removed 1 base from V and 3 bases from J, with 20 bases in between. This CDR3 has 17 residues. CDR1 is SGHDT, CDR2 YYEEEE, per germline. In DNA form, the CDR3 reads TGTGCCAGCAGCTTGTTCTGGGCAGGGGAGATTCGCTACGAGCAGTACTTC. It encodes CASSLFWAGEIRYEQYF.

The chain links TRBV13 to TRBJ2-7, with TRBD2 matching over 12 bases. The CDR3 runs to 14 residues. V lost 6 bases to trimming and J lost 2 bases; unmatched junction nucleotides: 2. CDR1 PRHDT and CDR2 FYEKMQ come from the germline V gene (reference sequence). CDR3 sequence reads: CASRRTSGTYEQYF. The CDR3 bases are TGTGCCAGCAGGAGGACTAGCGGGACCTACGAGCAGTACTTC.

The chain joins TRBV4-1 to TRBJ1-1, with D hard to call. CDR1 is MGHRA and CDR2 is YSYEKL in the germline V gene. This CDR3 is built from 13 residues. V lost 4 bases and J 5 bases, leaving 11 bases between the germline ends. The CDR3 nucleotides read TGCGCCAGCAGCCCACTGTCGGGGACTGAAGCTTTCTTT. Amino acid sequence: CASSPLSGTEAFF.

CDR3 coding DNA: TGTGCCAGCAGTTGGGACAAAGGTTCAATTAGCAATCAGCCCCAGCATTTT. Encoded protein: CASSWDKGSISNQPQHF. The chain combines TRBV2 with TRBJ1-5, with D tentatively TRBD1 (6 bases). CDR1 SNHLY and CDR2 FYNNEI come from the germline V gene. This CDR3 comprises 17 residues. Deletions cut 5 bases from V and 0 bases from J, with 17 bases between.

This rearrangement joins TRBV7-9 to TRBJ2-2; 8 nucleotides align to TRBD2. The CDR3 is 14 residues long. Germline assignment: CDR1 SEHNR and CDR2 FQNEAQ (reference sequence). Trimming at V came to 5 bases and at J to 6 bases, leaving 5 bases not matched to a gene. CDR3 region: CASSPTSVPGELFF. The DNA for the CDR3 is TGTGCCAGCAGCCCGACTAGCGTTCCCGGGGAGCTGTTTTTT.

This sequence joins TRBV7-9 and TRBJ2-1, with 10 bases lining up with TRBD2. CDR1 is SEHNR and CDR2 is FQNEAQ in the germline V gene (reference sequence). With V trimmed by 5 bases and J by 8 bases, 9 bases remained unmatched. The CDR3 length is 15 residues. The CDR3 spells CASSRAGGPHDEQFF. In nucleotides, the CDR3 is TGTGCCAGCAGCAGAGCGGGAGGGCCTCATGATGAGCAGTTCTTC.

This rearrangement joins TRBV18 to TRBJ1-4, with D perhaps matching TRBD1 (5 bases). The germline gives CDR1 KGHSH, CDR2 LQKENI. This CDR3 is built from 17 residues. V lost 5 bases to trimming and J lost 10 bases, with 26 bases between them. The chain's CDR3 is CASSGPLTQGRSGKLFF. CDR3 bases: TGTGCCAGCTCAGGTCCTTTGACCCAGGGCCGTTCGGGAAAACTGTTTTTT. The full variable domain, in which reference TRBV18 and TRBJ1-4 provide the parts outside the CDR3, is NAGVMQNPRHLVRRRGQEARLRCSPMKGHSHVYWYRQLPEEGLKFMVYLQKENIIDESGMPKERFSAEFPKEGPSILRIQQVVRGDSAAYFCASSGPLTQGRSGKLFFGSGTQLSVL.

In this sample, this clone turned up once. This sequence joins TRBV5-5 and TRBJ2-1; D not certain. Germline loops: CDR1 SGHKS, CDR2 YYEKEE (reference sequence). V dropped 4 bases and J dropped 6 bases, with 8 bases sitting between them. The CDR3 has 12 amino acids. The CDR3 loop reads CASSGMGNEQFF. CDR3 coding DNA: TGTGCCAGCAGCGGGATGGGCAATGAGCAGTTCTTC.

The chain links TRBV9 to TRBJ1-5; D gene unclear. Germline V gives CDR1 SGDLS, CDR2 YYNGEE. The V end was cut by 3 bases, the J end by 4 bases, with 8 bases between. The CDR3 sequence is 13 residues long. The chain's CDR3 is CASSGTLNQPQHF. The CDR3 nucleotides are TGTGCCAGCAGCGGTACCCTAAATCAGCCCCAGCATTTT.

A note on this clone: The sample holds other DNA sequences that translate to the same CDR3. The chain has TRBV5-6 and TRBJ2-1; 9 bases agree with TRBD2. The CDR3 is made up of 16 amino acids. Germline trimming cut 1 base from V and 0 bases from J; bases unmatched to any gene: 2. Per germline, CDR1 SGHDT and CDR2 YYEEEE. The DNA of the CDR3 is TGTGCCAGCAGCTTGTTTAGCGGGAGCTCCTACAATGAGCAGTTCTTC. It specifies CASSLFSGSSYNEQFF.

This chain uses TRBV25-1 with TRBJ2-3; D possibly corresponds to TRBD2 (6 bases). The length of the CDR3 is 13 residues. Germline V gene data show CDR1 as MGHDK and CDR2 as SYGVNS. Trimming stripped 7 bases from V and 2 bases from J, with 10 bases between. The chain's CDR3 is CASKAGYTDTQYF. The CDR3 bases are TGTGCCAGCAAAGCGGGTTACACAGATACGCAGTATTTT. The whole variable domain, remainder taken from reference TRBV25-1 and TRBJ2-3, is EADIYQTPRYLVIGTGKKITLECSQTMGHDKMYWYQQDPGMELHLIHYSYGVNSTEKGDLSSESTVSRIRTEHFPLTLESARPSHTSQYLCASKAGYTDTQYFGPGTRLTVL.

This chain joins TRBV15 and TRBJ2-7; D is possibly TRBD2 (5 bases). Trimming left V 1 base short and J 5 bases short, with 18 bases between. CDR3 length: 16 amino acids. Germline assignment: CDR1 LNHNV and CDR2 YYDKDF (reference sequence). CDR3 bases: TGTGCCACCAGCAGAGGCGTGGGGAGCCCCAAGGACGAGCAGTACTTC. Protein: CATSRGVGSPKDEQYF. Full variable domain (missing parts from reference TRBV15 and TRBJ2-7): DAMVIQNPRYQVTQFGKPVTLSCSQTLNHNVMYWYQQKSSQAPKLLFHYYDKDFNNEADTPDNFQSRRPNTSFCFLDIRSPGLGDTAMYLCATSRGVGSPKDEQYFGPGTRLTVT.

This chain joins TRBV2 and TRBJ2-7, with D perhaps matching TRBD2 (6 bases). CDR3 length equals 14 residues. V was trimmed by 2 bases and J by 6 bases, leaving 14 bases between them. Germline lookup yields CDR1 SNHLY and CDR2 FYNNEI. This chain's CDR3 is CASSEMGGKPEQYF. In DNA form, the CDR3 reads TGTGCCAGCAGTGAAATGGGGGGAAAACCCGAGCAGTACTTC.

V usage is TRBV11-2 and J usage is TRBJ2-3; the match to TRBD2 covers 14 bases. V gave up 3 bases and J gave up 3 bases; unmatched junction bases: 11. Germline V gene sequence: CDR1 SGHAT, CDR2 FQNNGV. The CDR3 extends over 19 amino acids. CDR3 DNA sequence: TGTGCCAGCAGCTTCGTCCCCCGGACTAGCGGGAGGACTACAGATACGCAGTATTTT. Translated: CASSFVPRTSGRTTDTQYF.

A remark on this clone: Other DNA sequences within the sample encode an identical CDR3. V usage is TRBV9 and J usage is TRBJ2-5; no clear D gene. The CDR3 length is 14 residues. The ends were cut back, 0 bases at V and 2 bases at J, with 8 bases in the middle. Germline assignment: CDR1 SGDLS and CDR2 YYNGEE. The CDR3 sequence is CASSVVAEQETQYF. CDR3 sequence (DNA): TGTGCCAGCAGCGTAGTGGCGGAACAAGAGACCCAGTACTTC. Combining the CDR3 with reference TRBV9 and TRBJ2-5 gives the whole variable domain DSGVTQTPKHLITATGQRVTLRCSPRSGDLSVYWYQQSLDQGLQFLIQYYNGEERAKGNILERFSAQQFPDLHSELNLSSLELGDSALYFCASSVVAEQETQYFGPGTRLLVL.

V and J are TRBV28 and TRBJ2-5; D possibly corresponds to TRBD1 (5 bases). The germline V and J ends were trimmed by 6 bases and 4 bases, with 15 bases remaining between them. The CDR3 loop spans 14 amino acids. In germline, CDR1 is MDHEN, CDR2 SYDVKM. The CDR3 DNA reads as TGTGCCAGCAGCCCCTACAGGCGGCGAGAGACCCAGTACTTC. Translation: CASSPYRRRETQYF.

The CDR3 sequence: CASSLAVTGDNEQFF. The CDR3 region has the DNA TGCGCCAGCAGCTTGGCCGTGACAGGTGACAATGAGCAGTTCTTC. The chain recombines TRBV5-1 with TRBJ2-1; the D gene is possibly TRBD1 (6 bases). Germline assignment: CDR1 SGHRS and CDR2 YFSETQ. The CDR3 totals 15 residues. The ends were cut back, 0 bases at V and 5 bases at J, with 12 bases in the middle.

The chain is built from TRBV9 and TRBJ2-2, with a possible D match to TRBD1 (6 bases). V dropped 2 bases and J dropped 7 bases, with 12 bases sitting between them. This CDR3 is built from 14 residues. Germline V gene lookup returns CDR1 SGDLS and CDR2 YYNGEE. DNA for the CDR3: TGTGCCAGCAGCGTGTCAGGGGCCGACGGGGAGCTGTTTTTT. It codes for CASSVSGADGELFF.